This T cell receptor beta chain emerged from a study of blood T cells in healthy people across ages. The germline V gene has CDR1 SEHNR and CDR2 FQNEAQ (reference sequence). V shed 2 bases and J shed 2 bases, with 13 bases lying between them. The CDR3 covers 16 residues. A second roughly 6 to 11 cycle PCR used barcoded and J-beta primers. TCRdb analysed the 5' RACE reads with MiXCR anew, one entry per CDR3 protein. This table holds about 780,000 distinct CDR3 sequences, around 24% found once. These records were also assigned to another study, of T cells of mothers and their children.

The rearrangement joins TRBV7-9 to TRBJ1-5; D gene ambiguous. Material: blood. The TCR was taken from a boy aged 10-17 years in good health. The CDR3 sequence: CASSLSSGAGNQPQHF. The CDR3 bases are TGTGCCAGCAGCTTATCCTCGGGCGCGGGCAATCAGCCCCAGCATTTT.